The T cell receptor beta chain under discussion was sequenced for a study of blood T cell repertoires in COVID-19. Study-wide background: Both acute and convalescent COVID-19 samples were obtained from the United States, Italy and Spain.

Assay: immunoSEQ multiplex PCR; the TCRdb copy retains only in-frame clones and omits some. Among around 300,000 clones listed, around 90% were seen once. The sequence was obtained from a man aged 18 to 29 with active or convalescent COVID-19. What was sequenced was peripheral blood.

CDR3 amino acids: CASSQDWTGPNRTDTQYF. The CDR3 DNA is TGTGCCAGCAGCCAAGATTGGACAGGCCCAAACCGCACAGATACGCAGTATTTT. V gene TRBV14 combines with J gene TRBJ2-3, with TRBD1 matching 7 bases. CDR1 is SGHDN and CDR2 is FVKESK in the germline V gene. V shed 0 bases, J shed 1 base, and the junction held 10 bases outside the gene matches. There are 18 residues in the CDR3. The whole variable domain, remainder taken from reference TRBV14 and TRBJ2-3, is EAGVTQFPSHSVIEKGQTVTLRCDPISGHDNLYWYRRVMGKEIKFLLHFVKESKQDESGMPNNRFLAERTGGTYSTLKVQPAELEDSGVYFCASSQDWTGPNRTDTQYFGPGTRLTVL.